The clone carrying this T cell receptor (beta chain) was detected only a few times. Its antigen is still unknown. This CDR3 is missing its conserved last phenylalanine or tryptophan, likely due to a read error. The data belong to a study of T cell repertoires in cytomegalovirus infection. Study-wide background: Public TCR beta signature analysis indicated the presence of both CMV infection and matching HLA type.

The CDR3 contains 15 residues. The germline CDR1 and CDR2 sequences are SGHKS and YYEKEE (reference sequence). V lost 4 bases to trimming and J lost 0 bases, with 14 bases between them. Study conclusions and caveats: Individuals carrying CMV plus the relevant HLA were identified by cumulative frequency of public TCR beta families. Dominant in the ex vivo response were TCR beta clonotypes restricted by HLA-C and specific for CMV.

TCRdb passed the reads through MiXCR, listing each CDR3 protein once. The sample contains nearly 550,000 distinct CDR3 sequences, approximately 17% of which appear only once. This chain links TRBV5-5 with TRBJ2-7; weak D call: TRBD1 (5 bases). The sequenced sample consisted of CD8+ T cells from PBMCs. The clonotype comes from a human donor in good health (CMV status not recorded). Some clones in this sample may be carry-over from other donors' samples. The CDR3 protein is CASSLRDSPSYEQYL. The CDR3, as DNA: TGTGCCAGCAGCCTCAGGGATAGTCCCTCCTACGAGCAGTACCTC.